The text below deals with one T cell receptor (beta chain). Its specificity is not known. Trimming left V 1 base short and J 5 bases short, with 9 bases between. The CDR3 covers 12 residues. CDR1 and CDR2 from the germline V gene are SQVTM and ANQGSEA. This entry belongs to a study of T cells in localized non-small cell lung cancer. General study findings and limits: Longer overall survival accompanied higher blood T cell density. The study detected a median around 61 of the top 100 tumor clones in adjacent lung.

The data were produced by immunoSEQ multiplex PCR, yet TCRdb's version contains in-frame clones alone and is incomplete. The data contain about 40,000 clones, approximately 86% of them singletons. The material was peripheral blood, obtained before any cancer treatment. The receptor was derived from a man between 18 and 55 years old with stage I lung adenocarcinoma. The chain has TRBV29-1 and TRBJ2-7, with D possibly being TRBD1 (5 bases). DNA for the CDR3: TGCAGCGTTGAAGCAGGGTCCGACGAGCAGTACTTC. Amino acid sequence: CSVEAGSDEQYF.